This TCR beta chain was profiled in a study of blood T cell repertoires in COVID-19. The germline gives CDR1 SNHLY, CDR2 FYNNEI. CDR3 length: 15 residues. With V trimmed by 10 bases and J by 4 bases, 14 bases remained unmatched. The assay was immunoSEQ multiplex PCR, and TCRdb's table has in-frame clones only and misses some. Of about 270,000 clones listed, 75% to 90% are singletons. In this sample, this clone turned up once. The chain carries TRBV2 and TRBJ2-5, with TRBD1 matching over 8 bases. The TCR comes from a man aged 50 to 60 with acute or convalescent COVID-19. The sample comprised peripheral blood. The CDR3 loop reads CATDLNGQGGETQYF. DNA of the CDR3: TGTGCCACGGATTTAAATGGACAGGGAGGAGAGACCCAGTACTTC.